These T cell receptor beta chains were read from a single sample in a study of response to subunit inactivated influenza vaccine. TCRdb used MiXCR to reprocess the RT-PCR reads, holding one entry per CDR3 protein. The sample contains 590,000 or so distinct CDR3 sequences, 14% of which appear only once. This specimen consisted of PBMCs from blood, obtained around 15 days before vaccination. Receptors originate from a man aged 50 or older who received an inactivated influenza vaccine. CDR3s include the opening cysteine and the closing phenylalanine or tryptophan. A D gene is named only where the DNA matches it firmly. Size values are once, few and many counts, or a class for expanded clones, and some rows have none.

j_call	d_call	v_call	clone_size	cdr3_nt	cdr3_aa
TRBJ2-2	TRBD2	TRBV6-2/TRBV6-3	many	TGTGCCAGCAGTTCTCGGGGGGACGGGGAGCTGTTTTTT	CASSSRGDGELFF
TRBJ2-5	TRBD1	TRBV7-2	NA	TGTGCCAGCAGCTTGACAGGGCGTTACCAAGAGACCCAGTACTTC	CASSLTGRYQETQYF
TRBJ2-3	TRBD2	TRBV2	few	TGTGCCAGCAGTGTGGGTAGCGGGGCTAGCACAGATACGCAGTATTTT	CASSVGSGASTDTQYF
TRBJ1-2	TRBD1	TRBV28	many	TGTGCTGACCGCGGACAGGACTATGGCTACACCTTC	CADRGQDYGYTF
TRBJ1-6	NA	TRBV7-9	NA	TGTGCCAGCAGCCCGACTGGGGATTCACCCCTCCACTTT	CASSPTGDSPLHF
TRBJ2-1	TRBD1	TRBV28	few	TGTGCCAGCAGTTGGACAGGGGGCATCAATGAGCAGTTCTTC	CASSWTGGINEQFF
TRBJ2-7	NA	TRBV20-1	few	TGCAGTGCTGGGGACAACTACGAGCAGTACTTC	CSAGDNYEQYF
TRBJ1-1	NA	TRBV2	NA	TGTGCCAGCAGTAACAACAGGGAATCGAACACTGAAGCTTTCTTT	CASSNNRESNTEAFF
TRBJ1-2	TRBD1	TRBV6-2/TRBV6-3	NA	TGTGCCAGCAGTCATAAGGTGTCAGGGGGAGATGGCTACACCTTC	CASSHKVSGGDGYTF
TRBJ2-7	NA	TRBV29-1	few	TGCAGCGCCCGGGACGAGCGCGAGCAGTACTTC	CSARDEREQYF
TRBJ2-1	NA	TRBV29-1	many	NA	CSVEGVGGTASLDNEQFF
TRBJ2-1	TRBD2	TRBV28	few	TGTGCCAGCAGCCGGACTAGCGGGAGACCCTACAATGAGCAGTTCTTC	CASSRTSGRPYNEQFF
TRBJ2-4	TRBD1	TRBV12-3/TRBV12-4	NA	TGTGCCAGCAGTCGGACAGGGACCAAAAACATTCAGTACTTC	CASSRTGTKNIQYF
TRBJ1-4	TRBD1	TRBV10-3	NA	TGTGCCAGGGAAGGGGGCGCAGGGGAAAAACTGTTTTTT	CAREGGAGEKLFF
TRBJ2-7	TRBD1	TRBV12-3/TRBV12-4	many	TGTGCCAGCCGGGGACAGGTCTACGAGCAGTACTTC	CASRGQVYEQYF
TRBJ2-5	TRBD2	TRBV3-1	NA	TGTGCCAGCAGCCGACTAGCGGGGGGAGTGGAGACCCAGTACTTC	CASSRLAGGVETQYF
TRBJ2-7	NA	TRBV7-9	few	TGTGCCAGCAGCCCCTCCGTATCAACGAGCTCCTACGAGCAGTACTTC	CASSPSVSTSSYEQYF
TRBJ2-3	NA	TRBV11-2	few	TGTGCCAGCAGCTTAGTTTTCAGGCAAAGCACAGATACGCAGTATTTT	CASSLVFRQSTDTQYF
TRBJ2-1	TRBD2	TRBV6-2/TRBV6-3	few	TGTGCCAGCAGAGCGGGAGGGGGCAATGAGCAGTTCTTC	CASRAGGGNEQFF
TRBJ2-2	TRBD1	TRBV7-2	few	TGTGCCAGCAGCAGTGGACAGGGGGTCACCGGGGAGCTGTTTTTT	CASSSGQGVTGELFF
TRBJ1-1	NA	TRBV10-1	few	TGCGCCAGCAGTGAGTCGAGGACGAAGAACACTGAAGCTTTCTTT	CASSESRTKNTEAFF
TRBJ2-7	NA	TRBV7-9	few	TGTGCCAGCAGCACCACACAGGGCTTCTACGAGCAGTACTTC	CASSTTQGFYEQYF
TRBJ1-1	NA	TRBV10-3	NA	TGTGCCATCAGTGAGACTGACAGTTACACTGAAGCTTTCTTT	CAISETDSYTEAFF
TRBJ2-2	TRBD2	TRBV12-3/TRBV12-4	NA	TGTGCCAGCAGTCCCAGACGGGAGGGCCGTCAGACCGGGGAGCTGTTTTTT	CASSPRREGRQTGELFF
TRBJ2-3	NA	TRBV20-1	NA	TGCAGTGCTAGAGATCTTCGGGCGGGCACAGATACGCAGTATTTT	CSARDLRAGTDTQYF
TRBJ1-1	NA	TRBV19	few	TGTGCCAGCCAGATAAGGGGAGGTCGGGCTTTCTTT	CASQIRGGRAFF
TRBJ2-2	NA	TRBV6-2/TRBV6-3	few	TGTGCCAGCATTCAGCTTGGCTCCGGGGAGCTGTTTTTT	CASIQLGSGELFF
TRBJ2-3	TRBD1	TRBV3-1	few	TGTGCCAGCAGCCAAAGGGACAGGTCGCAGTATTTT	CASSQRDRSQYF
TRBJ2-1	NA	TRBV30	few	TGTGCCTCACGCAGTGTAACCACGTACAATGAGCAGTTCTTC	CASRSVTTYNEQFF
TRBJ2-3	TRBD1	TRBV7-9	NA	TGTGCCACCGAACAGGGGTACACAGATACGCAGTATTTT	CATEQGYTDTQYF
TRBJ2-7	TRBD1	TRBV20-1	once	TGCAGTGCGGCAGTCGACAGGGCCAGCGAGCAGTACTTC	CSAAVDRASEQYF
TRBJ2-2	NA	TRBV12-3/TRBV12-4	few	TGTGCCAGCAGTCTCTCCCTCGGGGACAACTACGATCGGCTGTTTTTT	CASSLSLGDNYDRLFF
TRBJ1-4	NA	TRBV28	few	TGTGCCGTATCGGCGGGGGCATGGTTAGGTGAAAAACTGTTTTTT	CAVSAGAWLGEKLFF
TRBJ2-7	NA	TRBV28	few	TGTGCCAGCAGTTTCCGGGTCTACGAGCAGTACTTC	CASSFRVYEQYF
TRBJ2-7	NA	TRBV29-1	NA	TGCAGCGTTGTGAGTACCTCCCATCCCTACGAGCAGTACTTC	CSVVSTSHPYEQYF
TRBJ2-2	TRBD1	TRBV29-1	once	TGCAGCGTACAAACGGGACAGCTAAACACCGGGGAGCTGTTTTTT	CSVQTGQLNTGELFF
TRBJ2-2	TRBD1	TRBV19	NA	TGTGCCAGTACGATCGGGACAGCCCTCACCGGGGAGCTGTTTTTT	CASTIGTALTGELFF
TRBJ1-6	NA	TRBV5-1	few	TGCGCCAGCAGCCAGCAGACAGGCGAGAATTCACCCCTCCACTTT	CASSQQTGENSPLHF
TRBJ2-3	TRBD2	TRBV19	NA	TGTGCCAGTAGTCGGACTAGCGGGGGCTCCACCAGGGATACGCAGTATTTT	CASSRTSGGSTRDTQYF
TRBJ1-3	TRBD1	TRBV12-3/TRBV12-4	many	TGTGCCAGCAGTTTAGGACAGGGCCTCTCTGGAAACACCATATATTTT	CASSLGQGLSGNTIYF
TRBJ2-3	NA	TRBV4-3	many	TGCGCCAGCAGCCAAGATAGGGAGGGGGCCCTCACAGATACGCAGTATTTT	CASSQDREGALTDTQYF
TRBJ1-2	NA	TRBV6-1	few	TGTGCCAGCAGTCCAACGGGGGTAGGGGGCTACACCTTC	CASSPTGVGGYTF
TRBJ2-7	TRBD2	TRBV12-3/TRBV12-4	few	TGTGCCTGCTCAAGCGGGGGCCACGAGCAGTACTTC	CACSSGGHEQYF
TRBJ2-1	NA	TRBV7-6	NA	TGTGCCAGCAGCCCGACACCATCCTACAATGAGCAGTTCTTC	CASSPTPSYNEQFF